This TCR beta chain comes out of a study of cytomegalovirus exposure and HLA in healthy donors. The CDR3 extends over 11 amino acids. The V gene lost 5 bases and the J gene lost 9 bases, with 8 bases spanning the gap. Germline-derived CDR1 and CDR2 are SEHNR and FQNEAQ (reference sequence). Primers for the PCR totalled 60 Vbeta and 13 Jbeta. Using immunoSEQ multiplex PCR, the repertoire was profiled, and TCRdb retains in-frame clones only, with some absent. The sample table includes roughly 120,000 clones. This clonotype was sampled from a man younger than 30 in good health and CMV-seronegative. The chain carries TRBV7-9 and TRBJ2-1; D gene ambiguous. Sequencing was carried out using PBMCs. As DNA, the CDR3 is TGTGCCAGCAGCGAAGATAGTGAGCAGTTCTTC. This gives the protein CASSEDSEQFF. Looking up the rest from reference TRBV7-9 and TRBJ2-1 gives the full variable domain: DTGVSQNPRHKITKRGQNVTFRCDPISEHNRLYWYRQTLGQGPEFLTYFQNEAQLEKSRLLSDRFSAERPKGSFSTLEIQRTEQGDSAMYLCASSEDSEQFFGPGTRLTVL.